The present TCR beta chain was sequenced within a study of T cells in Graves' hyperthyroidism and ophthalmopathy. The V end lost 4 bases, the J end lost 5 bases, and 15 bases lay between the germline ends. The CDR3 contains 14 residues. Germline CDR1 reads SQVTM; CDR2 reads ANQGSEA. TCR beta CDR3 region amplification was performed from RNA transcripts. With the HTBI primer set, the TCR CDR3 went through a first round of RT-PCR. MiXCR, applied by TCRdb to the multiplex PCR reads, yields one record per CDR3 protein. The sample records fewer than 550,000 distinct CDR3 sequences, 15% to 19% being singletons. This clonotype was counted at least ten times. Uncontrolled infection, other autoimmune disease, pregnancy or lactation disqualified patients from enrolment.

Specimen: blood. The clonotype originates from a woman under 30 with Graves' hyperthyroidism. This chain uses TRBV29-1 with TRBJ2-1; D is unresolved. CDR3 DNA: TGCAGCGTTGGCGAGCGCTACCTTAACAATGAGCAGTTCTTC. Its translation: CSVGERYLNNEQFF.